These 18 T cell receptor beta chains originate from one sample sequenced in a study of graft-versus-host responses after intestinal transplantation. Libraries were prepared by immunoSEQ multiplex PCR; TCRdb keeps only in-frame clonotypes and omits some of them. The repertoire holds about 120,000 clones, with roughly 96% as singletons. These receptors have no known antigen. The source was unstimulated CD8+ T cells sorted from spleen or lymph node cells, collected before intestinal transplant. The receptors shown here come from a human donor who received an intestinal transplant.

The CDR3 region is CASSALGETQYF. The CDR3 nucleotides read TGTGCCAGCAGCGCCCTAGGGGAGACCCAGTACTTC. V gene TRBV9 combines with J gene TRBJ2-5; D gene uncertain. The V end was cut by 3 bases, the J end by 5 bases, with 8 bases between. Germline CDR1 is SGDLS and CDR2 is YYNGEE. The CDR3 loop spans 12 amino acids.

The chain couples TRBV7-2 to TRBJ2-1; 9 bases agree with TRBD2. Trimming cost V 9 bases and J 7 bases; bases outside gene matches: 10. The CDR3 is 14 amino acids. Germline V gene sequence: CDR1 SGHTA, CDR2 FQGNSA. DNA of the CDR3: TGTGCCAGATCCGGGACTAGCTCTAATAATGAGCAGTTCTTC. This sequence encodes CARSGTSSNNEQFF.

V is TRBV10-3 and J is TRBJ2-4, with 7 nucleotides matching TRBD2. CDR1 and CDR2 from the germline V gene are ENHRY and SYGVKD. The V gene end was trimmed by 1 base and the J gene end by 6 bases; junction bases not matched to a gene: 6. The CDR3 contains 15 residues. CDR3 in amino acids: CAISEYERDLNIQYF. The CDR3 DNA sequence: TGTGCCATCAGTGAGTACGAGCGGGACCTAAACATTCAGTACTTC.

The J gene is TRBJ1-5, the V gene TRBV7-2; D may be TRBD1 (5 bases). The CDR3 loop spans 15 amino acids. Germline CDR1 SGHTA, CDR2 FQGNSA. Trimming removed 3 bases from V and 3 bases from J, with 12 bases in between. CDR3 coding DNA: TGTGCCAGCAGCTTCATACCGGGACTCAATCAGCCCCAGCATTTT. It yields the protein CASSFIPGLNQPQHF.

The J gene is TRBJ2-7, the V gene TRBV28, with 7 bases lining up with TRBD1. The CDR3 spans 15 residues. The V gene's germline CDR1 is MDHEN and CDR2 SYDVKM. The V and J ends lost 7 bases and 2 bases, in that order; junction bases with no gene match: 11. The CDR3 bases are TGTGCCAGCAACCAACCCGGACAGGCCGCCTACGAGCAGTACTTC. This codes for CASNQPGQAAYEQYF.

CDR3 nucleotide sequence: TGTGCCAGCAGCCCGAGGACAGGGTGGCATCAGCCCCAGCATTTT. Its translation is CASSPRTGWHQPQHF. This chain uses TRBV7-8 with TRBJ1-5; TRBD1 matches at 8 bases. This CDR3 contains 15 residues. CDR1 and CDR2 (germline): SGHVS, FQNEAQ. Trimming removed 5 bases from V and 5 bases from J; junction bases left unmatched: 8.

V gene TRBV10-3 combines with J gene TRBJ2-1; TRBD1 agrees at 7 bases. Germline CDR1 is ENHRY and CDR2 is SYGVKD. The CDR3 has 18 amino acids. V was clipped by 3 bases and J by 0 bases; unmatched bases: 11. The CDR3 region is CAISDPGTAVSSYNEQFF. In DNA form, the CDR3 reads TGTGCCATCAGTGATCCCGGGACAGCTGTGAGCTCCTACAATGAGCAGTTCTTC.

This chain connects TRBV19 to TRBJ1-4, with TRBD1 as a possible D gene (5 bases). V was trimmed by 6 bases and J by 3 bases, leaving 14 bases between them. The CDR3 length is 15 residues. Germline lookup yields CDR1 LNHDA and CDR2 SQIVND (reference sequence). CDR3 sequence: CASSVRGSSNEKLFF. The CDR3 DNA is TGTGCCAGTAGCGTGAGGGGTTCATCTAATGAAAAACTGTTTTTT.

The chain is built from TRBV4-1 and TRBJ2-6; maybe TRBD1 (6 bases). From germline, CDR1 is MGHRA and CDR2 YSYEKL. The CDR3 totals 18 residues. The V end was cut by 3 bases, the J end by 1 base, with 16 bases between. CDR3 residues: CASSHPWGRGSGANVLTF. The CDR3 DNA sequence: TGCGCCAGCAGCCACCCCTGGGGGCGAGGGTCTGGGGCCAACGTCCTGACTTTC.

About this clone: This same CDR3 is encoded by further DNA sequences in the sample. The chain is built from TRBV27 and TRBJ2-7; no clear D. The ends were cut back, 4 bases at V and 1 base at J, with 5 bases in the middle. This CDR3 has 12 residues. Germline V gene sequence: CDR1 MNHEY, CDR2 SMNVEV (reference sequence). The CDR3 DNA sequence: TGTGCCAGCAGTTCCCCATCCTACGAGCAGTACTTC. Its translation is CASSSPSYEQYF.

V gene TRBV29-1 combines with J gene TRBJ2-5; D is unresolved. This CDR3 is built from 12 residues. The V end lost 0 bases, the J end lost 7 bases, and 9 bases lay between the germline ends. Germline V gene sequence: CDR1 SQVTM, CDR2 ANQGSEA. In nucleotides, the CDR3 is TGCAGCGTTGAAGATCTCGTGAGGACCCAGTACTTC. It codes for CSVEDLVRTQYF.

V gene TRBV11-2 combines with J gene TRBJ2-5, with D maybe TRBD1 (5 bases). V gave up 6 bases and J gave up 3 bases, with 23 bases separating them. Germline V gene sequence: CDR1 SGHAT, CDR2 FQNNGV. The CDR3 runs to 17 residues. The CDR3 sequence: CASSYNLGTGREETQYF. CDR3 DNA sequence: TGTGCCAGCAGTTATAATCTTGGTACAGGCAGGGAAGAGACCCAGTACTTC.

This clone was counted once. The CDR3 protein is CASSLNGYTF. The CDR3, as DNA: TGTGCCAGCAGCTTAAATGGCTACACCTTC. The V call is TRBV5-7, the J call TRBJ1-2; D unclear. TRBV5-7 is treated as an ORF (open reading frame) with a function not yet certain. V lost 2 bases to trimming and J lost 6 bases, with 2 bases between them. The CDR3 spans 10 residues.

This clone was seen once. CDR3 in DNA: TGTGCCTGGAGTTCCGGGACTAGTCTTCCCAATGAGCAGTTCTTC. Translating it yields CAWSSGTSLPNEQFF. The chain employs TRBV30 and TRBJ2-1; 8 positions agree with TRBD2. Germline loops: CDR1 GTSNPN, CDR2 SVGIG (reference sequence). The junction had 9 bases not matched to a gene; V was cut back by 2 bases and J by 6 bases. This CDR3 comprises 15 residues. The complete variable domain, with remaining parts taken from reference TRBV30 and TRBJ2-1, reads SQTIHQWPATLVQPVGSPLSLECTVEGTSNPNLYWYRQAAGRGLQLLFYSVGIGQISSEVPQNLSASRPQDRQFILSSKKLLLSDSGFYLCAWSSGTSLPNEQFFGPGTRLTVL.

V usage is TRBV27 and J usage is TRBJ2-1, with TRBD1 identical over 9 bases. This CDR3 is 13 amino acids long. Germline V CDR1 and CDR2: MNHEY, SMNVEV (reference sequence). V trimming: 5 bases; J trimming: 9 bases; junction bases outside the gene matches: 5. CDR3 in amino acids: CASSATGGGEQFF. In nucleotides, the CDR3 is TGTGCCAGCAGTGCAACAGGGGGCGGTGAGCAGTTCTTC.

With regard to this clone: At one of its ends the junction is not consistent with the germline gene, which may arise from a read error. The chain joins TRBV4-1 to TRBJ2-3; D is perhaps TRBD2 (5 bases). CDR3 length: 10 amino acids. Germline V gene lookup returns CDR1 MGHRA and CDR2 YSYEKL. The CDR3 region is CASSGDTQYF. The CDR3 coding sequence is TGTGCCAGCAGCGGAGATACGCAGTATTTT.

This sequence joins TRBV29-1 and TRBJ2-3; the D gene could be TRBD1 or TRBD2 (5 bases each). Germline CDR1 and CDR2: SQVTM and ANQGSEA. The CDR3 is 14 amino acids. V gave up 7 bases and J gave up 0 bases, with 14 bases separating them. CDR3 amino acids: CSAVDGASTDTQYF. CDR3 coding DNA: TGCAGCGCCGTGGACGGGGCTAGCACAGATACGCAGTATTTT.

A single count supports this clone. The rearrangement links TRBV5-1 to TRBJ2-7, with 7 bases lining up with TRBD1. V lost 0 bases to trimming and J lost 3 bases; unmatched junction nucleotides: 3. There are 14 residues in the CDR3. Germline V gene data show CDR1 as SGHRS and CDR2 as YFSETQ. CDR3 nucleotides: TGCGCCAGCAGCTTGGTGACAGGGAGCTACGAGCAGTACTTC. It specifies CASSLVTGSYEQYF. Based on the CDR3 plus reference TRBV5-1 and TRBJ2-7, the full variable domain is KAGVTQTPRYLIKTRGQQVTLSCSPISGHRSVSWYQQTPGQGLQFLFEYFSETQRNKGNFPGRFSGRQFSNSRSEMNVSTLELGDSALYLCASSLVTGSYEQYFGPGTRLTVT.